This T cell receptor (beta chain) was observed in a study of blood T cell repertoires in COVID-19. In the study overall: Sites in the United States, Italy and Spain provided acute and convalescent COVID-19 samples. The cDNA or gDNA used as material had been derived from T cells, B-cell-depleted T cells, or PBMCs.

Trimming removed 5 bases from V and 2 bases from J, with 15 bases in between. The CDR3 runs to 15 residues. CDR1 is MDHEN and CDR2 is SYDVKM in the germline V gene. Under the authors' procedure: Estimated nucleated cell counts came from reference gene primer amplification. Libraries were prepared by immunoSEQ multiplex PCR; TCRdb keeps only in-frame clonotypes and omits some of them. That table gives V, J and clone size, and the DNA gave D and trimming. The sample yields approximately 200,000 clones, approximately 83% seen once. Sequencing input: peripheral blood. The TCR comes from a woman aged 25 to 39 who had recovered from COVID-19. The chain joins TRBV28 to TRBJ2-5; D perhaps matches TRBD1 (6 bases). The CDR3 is CASSGTGTFQETQYF. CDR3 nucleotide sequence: TGTGCCAGCAGTGGGACCGGGACATTTCAAGAGACCCAGTACTTC. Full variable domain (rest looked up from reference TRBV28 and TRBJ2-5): DVKVTQSSRYLVKRTGEKVFLECVQDMDHENMFWYRQDPGLGLRLIYFSYDVKMKEKGDIPEGYSVSREKKERFSLILESASTNQTSMYLCASSGTGTFQETQYFGPGTRLLVL.